This T cell receptor (beta chain) stems from a study of cytomegalovirus exposure and HLA in healthy donors (dated by TCRdb to about 2017). Some background on the complete study: In an earlier analysis of approximately 500 of the donors, 276 Gb of sequence data and 90 million to 120 million unique TCR beta sequences from 150 million to 200 million T cells were reported. Approximately 310 gigabases of sequencing data and 70 million to 100 million unique TCR sequences were included in an early release covering around 650 HLA-typed donors. Among the roughly 400 genotyped donors, approximately 76% belonged to the genetic ancestry cluster associated with self-reported Caucasian donors. The study was designed to test whether signatures of past pathogen exposure could be identified by cataloging public T cell receptors. The T cell repertoires of 666 subjects were profiled by immunosequencing and related to cytomegalovirus serostatus. A separate validation cohort of over 95 different subjects was used in addition to the roughly 700-subject first cohort. To predict cytomegalovirus infection status, the study combined high-throughput TCR immunosequencing, statistical association of individual TCRs with disease status, and machine learning. A later analysis re-analyzed previously published TCR beta repertoires from 550 to 700 donors and added high-resolution HLA genotyping to study TCR occurrence patterns. Rather than using new phenotypic data, the later analysis identified candidate immune exposures from TCR beta sequences and from how often those sequences occurred across donors. An earlier analysis of about 620 of the donors applied high-throughput TCR beta sequencing to assess whether each TCR beta V gene segment acted as functional or pseudogenic. Alongside the repertoire data, information on donor age, sex, ethnicity and CMV serostatus was compiled. Genome-wide SNP genotypes for about 60% of the roughly 670 donors were used in a later genetic analysis, which treated that subset as a discovery cohort. All discovery cohort repertoires had been generated using a single sequencing platform. HLA typing included class I and class II loci at four-digit resolution. Typing coverage varied by locus: roughly 620-640 donors for A, B, C, DRB1 and DQB1; approximately 520 for DQA1; around 570 for DPA1; 450 to 480 for DPB1. Because of strong linkage in the cohort, roughly five DR-DQ haplotypes were treated as single units for association and clustering. Among several hundred genotyped donors of the cohort, an average of approximately 200,000 unique TCR beta nucleotide sequences was sequenced per donor, of which roughly 17% were non-productive. Paper-wide results and their limitations: Several of the top co-occurrence clusters appeared to be linked to parvovirus B19, influenza, CMV and Epstein-Barr virus, according to a later analysis. An earlier analysis of roughly 570 of the donors showed that most TCR beta V segments appeared in productive rearrangements either about 90% or about 30% of the time, which broadly matched IMGT annotations. The earlier analysis of 587 of the donors excluded roughly 17 rarely observed V segments, including chromosome 9 orphons, because counts were too low. The cohort was sequenced for TCR beta chains only, and without alpha or paired-chain data the features that could be detected were limited. Because HLA typing was missing for some donors at each locus, association tests included only the typed subset. Linkage disequilibrium might explain the correlated functional status among segregating V segments, but an unknown experimental factor could not be ruled out. The 87-base-pair reads could not distinguish some IMGT-functional V segments, including TRBV6-2 and TRBV6-3, so those segments were excluded. Compared with equally common non-associated chains, HLA-associated TCR beta chains in a later analysis were more clonally expanded and had lower generation probabilities. In a later analysis, most CMV-associated TCR beta chains were found to appear HLA-restricted, with HLA associations seemingly driven largely by CMV exposure. The study listed over 150 TCR beta chains as associated with cytomegalovirus. Specific HLA alleles were associated with around 18,000 TCR beta sequences at a false discovery rate of 0.05 in a later analysis. In a later genetic analysis, a missense DCLRE1C variant was associated with V-gene and J-gene trimming of TCR beta chains, and the association was replicated in an independent cohort. Roughly uniform sequencing depth across donors was assumed in presence/absence analyses, although this assumption may not hold. The authors suggested that the approach could potentially be extended to other disease states and immunological phenotypes. The classifier was reported to diagnose cytomegalovirus status with high specificity and sensitivity in both the original cohort and the validation cohort. A further reported finding was that TCR beta sequences accurately predicted the HLA-A and HLA-B alleles for most subjects in the first cohort. Compared with the 666-donor mean, donors in an Asian-associated ancestry cluster had fewer N-insertions in productive TCRs, according to a later genetic analysis. For the cohort, immune exposure information was limited to CMV serostatus. A cluster of highly shared sequence variants was judged likely to represent a technical artifact of the sequencing pipeline. A few of the identified cytomegalovirus-associated TCR beta chains were confirmed in vitro to be specific for cytomegalovirus antigens. When HLA alleles, especially DR and DQ, strongly co-occurred, attributing TCR associations to individual alleles was difficult. A later analysis found that TCR association rates varied across HLA loci, with DRB1 alleles showing the most associated TCRs and HLA-C alleles the fewest. While some public TCRs were present in many individuals, most TCR sequences turned up only very rarely across donors.

The cohort was made up of approximately 700 healthy bone marrow donors. Cohort members were all nominally healthy when sampled, although unrecorded immune exposures were likely present. The donor tested CMV seropositive and was one of the 289 seropositive cohort members. A peripheral blood sample was provided by each donor, and peripheral blood mononuclear cells were used for TCR beta sequencing. The Qiagen DNeasy Blood Extraction Kit was used to extract genomic DNA from the blood cell samples. CDR3 length: 17 amino acids, cysteine to phenylalanine. Kept here is only the CDR3 DNA, which spans 51 bases and is read in frame from base 1. V lost 5 bases and J lost 7 bases, and the count of bases not matched to a germline gene is 16. CDR1 and CDR2 are read off the germline V gene as SGHVS and FQNEAQ. Notes on this clone: Its target antigen remains unknown. There are no base qualities to consult, and no much larger clone falls within one base.

Library preparation used the immunoSEQ multiplex PCR assay. For the multiplex PCR, a mixture combining 60 forward primers for TCR Vbeta segments and 13 reverse primers for TCR Jbeta segments was used. The CDR3 region of rearranged TCR beta genes was amplified from genomic DNA by a multiplex PCR assay. The amplified TCR beta libraries were sequenced on the Illumina HiSeq System as 87-base-pair reads. As for how the authors treated the data: A later analysis counted approximately 74 million unique TCR beta chains across the roughly 700 repertoires, and roughly 10 million of these chains were shared by at least two donors. Raw reads were error-corrected and collapsed into unique sequences with a nearest-neighbor algorithm that merged closely related sequences to remove PCR and sequencing errors. CDR3 sequences were aligned to IMGT reference sequences to assign V, D and J gene segments. For a sequence to be retained, at least a six-nucleotide match to both a V gene segment and a J gene segment was required. A rearrangement was called productive if the CDR3 had no stop codons and remained in frame with V and J, and every other rearrangement was called non-productive. Following IMGT convention, CDR3 was defined as the stretch from the second conserved V-encoded cysteine to the conserved J-encoded phenylalanine. In an earlier analysis of some 550 of the donors, sequences lacking an unambiguous match to a single V gene segment were excluded. In an earlier analysis of several hundred of the donors, V segments were called functional above 56.7% productive rearrangements and were called segregating when the between-donor standard deviation exceeded 5%. To diagnose cytomegalovirus status from the catalog of TCR beta chain sequences, a statistical classification framework was built. In a later analysis, V and J genes were assigned by comparing TCR nucleotide sequences against IMGT/GENE-DB human TR gene sequences. Using the TCRdist pipeline, a later analysis assigned CDR3 sequences along with most-parsimonious VDJ recombination scenarios. In a later analysis, every TCR beta chain was defined by the combination of its CDR3 amino acid sequence and its V-gene family, and reads without a unique V-gene family were dropped. In a later analysis, fewer than 650 highly shared, low-generation-probability nucleotide sequences were removed to address suspected cross-contamination and a sequencing artifact. A later analysis calculated a clonal expansion index for each public chain from normalized within-repertoire ranks of inferred template counts. In a later analysis, generation probabilities were computed with a VDJ recombination model fitted to out-of-frame rearrangements, and the resulting probabilities were checked against IGoR. A later analysis scored TCR-TCR, TCR-HLA and TCR-CMV co-occurrence with hypergeometric tests, applying a repertoire-size bias correction to TCR pairs. In a later analysis, false discovery rates were estimated by permuting HLA or CMV assignments 20 times. In a later analysis, co-occurring TCRs were grouped using DBSCAN, with TCRdist sequence similarity added in when clustering inside HLA-allele-positive subsets. For co-occurrence clustering, repertoires with fewer than 30,000 or more than 120,000 public chains were excluded, along with several repertoires with anomalous nucleotide sharing. The source is immuneACCESS, and TCRdb retained only in-frame sequences with V and J called. Part of the clones is not carried over; for the studies checked, unresolved V genes explain less than half of this, and the remainder is unexplained. V and J calls and clone size are as listed in that table; D and trimming were resolved from the DNA. A total of some 140,000 clones appear in this sample, around 72% of them only once. Clones ranked in the top ten supply around 4.2% of the sample.

This clonotype was sampled from a man over 45 in good health and CMV-seropositive. In this chain, TRBV7-8 is recombined with TRBJ2-1, with 8 bases in between that match TRBD2. The sequencing input was PBMCs. CDR3 region: CASSARPLAGLGNEQFF. The DNA reads TGTGCCAGCAGCGCCCGCCCCCTAGCGGGCCTTGGGAATGAGCAGTTCTTC.